Here is one T cell receptor (beta chain) with its context. Its antigen is currently unknown. Here immunoSEQ multiplex PCR was the method, and the copy in TCRdb shows in-frame clones only, minus some. In the table there are 75,000 to 95,000 clones, approximately 90% of which are singletons. This sample is drawn from a study of identifying expanded T cells in peripheral blood. Study-level findings and limits: Variance in clone template counts between roughly two-week samples significantly increased with total template count across all healthy donors.

This CDR3 is built from 13 residues. Between the trimmed V and J ends, which lost 1 base and 6 bases, there was a span of 10 bases. Germline V CDR1 and CDR2: SGHTA, FQGNSA. The sequencing sample was made of blood. The chain recombines TRBV7-2 with TRBJ2-7, with D possibly being TRBD1 (5 bases). This clonotype was sampled from a person between 18 and 75 years old in good health. This CDR3 reads CASSLGVRAEQYF. The DNA of the CDR3 is TGTGCCAGCAGCTTAGGAGTCAGGGCCGAGCAGTACTTC.